Listed here are 17 T cell receptor beta chains from one sample, sequenced in a study of human T cells and chemical hapten exposure. This sample's time point: pre-sensitization, week 0. Described treatment: therapeutic diphenylcyclopropenone sensitization with weekly scalp DPC. TCRdb itself ran the RACE reads through MiXCR, one entry per CDR3 protein. The sample shows around 380,000 distinct CDR3 sequences, about 5.4% of them seen only once. This specimen consisted of whole blood, obtained in connection with sensitization to the hapten diphenylcyclopropenone (DPC). These receptors originate from a woman aged 18-35 years with alopecia areata. Some clones in this sample may be carry-over from other donors' samples.

In its sample, this clonotype was seen a few times. The chain is built from TRBV11-1 and TRBJ1-2; 11 bases line up with TRBD1. CDR3 length: 17 amino acids. The V and J ends lost 4 bases and 3 bases, in that order; junction bases with no gene match: 10. Germline-derived CDR1 and CDR2 are SGHAT and FQDESV (reference sequence). The CDR3 bases are TGTGCCAGCAGCTCCCACCCCCGGGACAGGGGGGACTATGGCTACACCTTC. Translating gives CASSSHPRDRGDYGYTF.

The chain employs TRBV10-3 and TRBJ2-1, with 8 bases lining up with TRBD2. This CDR3 is 11 amino acids long. CDR1 and CDR2 from the germline V gene are ENHRY and SYGVKD. The chain's CDR3 is CSSGGYNEQFF. CDR3 nucleotides: TGTTCCAGCGGGGGCTACAATGAGCAGTTCTTC.

The sample holds many counts of this clonotype. This CDR3 reads CASSLGVGFTSYEQYF. The CDR3 nucleotides read TGTGCCAGCAGCTTAGGAGTGGGATTCACCTCCTACGAGCAGTACTTC. This chain uses TRBV7-9 with TRBJ2-7; D uncertain. Per the germline V gene, CDR1 is SEHNR and CDR2 is FQNEAQ (reference sequence). The CDR3 contains 16 residues. Trimming left V 1 base short and J 0 bases short, with 13 bases between.

The table lists this clonotype with many counts. The chain has TRBV6-5 and TRBJ2-4; TRBD2 matches 8 bases. CDR1 is MNHEY and CDR2 is SVGAGI in the germline V gene. The CDR3 covers 14 residues. The ends lost 0 bases at V and 9 bases at J; junction bases unmatched: 4. The CDR3 nucleotides read TGTGCCAGCAGTTACTCGCGGGGGGAGGGCATTCAGTACTTC. It encodes CASSYSRGEGIQYF.

The chain employs TRBV12-5 and TRBJ1-1, with a possible D match to TRBD1 (5 bases). The germline CDR1 and CDR2 sequences are LGHNT and FRNRAP. Between the trimmed V and J ends, which lost 4 bases and 5 bases, there was a span of 8 bases. The CDR3 runs 12 residues. CDR3 in DNA: TGTGCTAGTGGTTGGGGACGGACTGAAGCTTTCTTT. It translates to CASGWGRTEAFF.

The J gene is TRBJ2-1, the V gene TRBV5-1; 7 bases map to TRBD2. Trimming took 1 base from V and 3 from J; bases not matched to a gene: 4. Germline values: CDR1 SGHRS, CDR2 YFSETQ. The CDR3 sequence is 15 residues long. CDR3 DNA: TGCGCCAGCAGCTTGTCTAGCGGTCTCTACAATGAGCAGTTCTTC. This sequence encodes CASSLSSGLYNEQFF.

Only a few counts were recorded for this clonotype. The V call is TRBV5-4, the J call TRBJ2-7, with D perhaps TRBD2 (6 bases). Trimming removed 0 bases from V and 2 bases from J, with 9 bases in between. CDR1 and CDR2 (germline): SGHNT, YYREEE (reference sequence). This CDR3 has 14 amino acids. CDR3 sequence (DNA): TGTGCCAGCAGCTTGGACCCGGGAGCCTACGAGCAGTACTTC. Its translation is CASSLDPGAYEQYF. The variable domain in full, with the rest retrieved from reference TRBV5-4 and TRBJ2-7, is ETGVTQSPTHLIKTRGQQVTLRCSSQSGHNTVSWYQQALGQGPQFIFQYYREEENGRGNFPPRFSGLQFPNYSSELNVNALELDDSALYLCASSLDPGAYEQYFGPGTRLTVT.

The J gene is TRBJ2-3, the V gene TRBV4-1; D not resolved. The CDR3 loop spans 15 amino acids. The germline V gene encodes CDR1 MGHRA and CDR2 YSYEKL. Trimming took 3 bases from V and 2 from J, leaving 12 bases between them. CDR3 region: CASSQRQLNTDTQYF. The CDR3 DNA sequence: TGCGCCAGCAGCCAGAGGCAGCTAAACACAGATACGCAGTATTTT.

Only a few counts were recorded for this clonotype. The chain recombines TRBV9 with TRBJ2-1, with 8 bases aligning to TRBD2. CDR3 length equals 16 residues. V shed 0 bases, J shed 5 bases, and the junction held 7 bases outside the gene matches. CDR1 SGDLS and CDR2 YYNGEE come from the germline V gene. The CDR3 sequence is CASSVDPGLDHNEQFF. CDR3 DNA: TGTGCCAGCAGCGTAGATCCGGGACTAGACCACAATGAGCAGTTCTTC.

This clonotype was found many times. This chain joins TRBV11-2 and TRBJ2-1; 8 bases agree with TRBD2. Trimming cost V 1 base and J 9 bases; bases outside gene matches: 5. The CDR3 covers 14 residues. Germline-derived CDR1 and CDR2 are SGHAT and FQNNGV. CDR3 region: CASSLGTSTSEQFF. The DNA of the CDR3 is TGTGCCAGCAGCTTAGGGACTAGCACCAGTGAGCAGTTCTTC.

In its sample, this clonotype was seen a few times. The genes are TRBV7-9 and TRBJ2-6; 8 nucleotides agree with TRBD1. CDR1 is SEHNR and CDR2 is FQNEAQ in the germline V gene (reference sequence). The V and J ends lost 6 bases and 0 bases, in that order; junction bases with no gene match: 4. The CDR3 totals 16 residues. For the CDR3, the DNA is TGTGCCAGCAGGCGGACAGGGAGCTCTGGGGCCAACGTCCTGACTTTC. This encodes CASRRTGSSGANVLTF.

This clonotype came up a few times. The gene calls are TRBV12-3 or TRBV12-4 and TRBJ2-2; 9 bases map to TRBD1. V shed 4 bases and J 6 bases; nucleotides not matched to a gene: 9. The CDR3 runs 16 residues. The CDR3 protein is CASSSQTGGWAGELFF. The CDR3 coding sequence is TGTGCCAGCAGTTCGCAAACAGGGGGCTGGGCCGGGGAGCTGTTTTTT.

This clonotype occurred a few times. The chain couples TRBV6-2 or TRBV6-3 to TRBJ2-5; 12 positions agree with TRBD2. The CDR3 is 17 amino acids. CDR1 is MNHEY, CDR2 SVGEGT, per germline. Germline trimming cut 6 bases from V and 1 base from J; bases unmatched to any gene: 9. The DNA of the CDR3 is TGTGCCAGCAGCCCTAGACTAGCGGGGGCCCTCCAAGAGACCCAGTACTTC. Residues: CASSPRLAGALQETQYF.

This clonotype was observed many times. V and J are TRBV12-3 or TRBV12-4 and TRBJ2-7; D remains unclear. CDR3 length: 12 residues. Trimming took 2 bases from V and 4 from J, leaving 6 bases between them. CDR3 amino acids: CASSLLDYEQYF. CDR3 DNA: TGTGCCAGCAGTTTATTGGATTACGAGCAGTACTTC.

This clonotype has just a few counts. This rearrangement joins TRBV3-1 to TRBJ2-7, with D unclear. This CDR3 contains 14 residues. Germline CDR1 reads LGHDT; CDR2 reads YNNKEL (reference sequence). V was pared by 3 bases and J by 0 bases, with 9 bases between. CDR3 sequence: CASSQQLNSYEQYF. Here the CDR3 DNA reads TGTGCCAGCAGCCAGCAGCTAAACTCCTACGAGCAGTACTTC.

In this sample, this clonotype turned up many times. This rearrangement joins TRBV9 to TRBJ1-2, with 8 bases identical to TRBD1. Germline CDR1 reads SGDLS; CDR2 reads YYNGEE. The CDR3 is made up of 15 amino acids. With 3 bases clipped from V and 5 bases from J, the junction kept 9 bases outside the gene matches. The CDR3 protein is CASSAGQGGRYGYTF. CDR3 coding DNA: TGTGCCAGCAGCGCCGGACAGGGAGGGAGATATGGCTACACCTTC.

This clonotype was observed at least ten times. The chain links TRBV6-2 or TRBV6-3 to TRBJ2-6; no firm D call. CDR1 MNHEY and CDR2 SVGEGT come from the germline V gene. The ends were cut back, 8 bases at V and 1 base at J, with 15 bases in the middle. This CDR3 has 16 residues. CDR3 sequence: CASLKGLISGANVLTF. The CDR3 DNA reads TGTGCCAGCCTAAAAGGCCTGATTTCTGGGGCCAACGTCCTGACTTTC.